This T cell receptor (beta chain) was sequenced for a study of T cells in Graves' hyperthyroidism and ophthalmopathy. What was amplified from RNA transcripts were TCR beta CDR3 regions. The HTBI primer set served for first-round RT-PCR of the TCR CDR3. A single record per CDR3 protein comes from TCRdb applying MiXCR to the multiplex PCR reads. The sample has 310,000 or so distinct CDR3 sequences, more than 15% seen once; the top ten hold approximately 60%. The sample holds many counts of this clonotype. The CDR3 runs 14 residues. J gave up 8 bases and V 2 bases, and 2 bases lay outside the gene matches. Germline V CDR1 and CDR2: SGHRS, YFSETQ.

The sequence was collected from a woman in her sixties or seventies with Graves' ophthalmopathy. The chain is built from TRBV5-1 and TRBJ1-6, with 9 bases matching TRBD1. The sequencing input was blood. For the CDR3, the DNA is TGCGCCAGCAGCTTTGGACAGGGGTATTCACCCCTCCACTTT. Amino acid sequence: CASSFGQGYSPLHF.